The T cell receptor beta chain described here comes from a study of T cell responses to AZD1222 COVID-19 vaccine. The study, taken as a whole, reports: Spike-specific TCR breadth rose after two AZD1222 doses, and depth rose as well.

Points on this clone: Its antigen is unknown.

Sequencing was performed with immunoSEQ multiplex PCR; in TCRdb, only in-frame clones are kept and a portion is missing. This table holds about 67,000 clones, 80% to 85% found once. The CDR3 contains 14 residues. Trimming took 3 bases from V and 4 from J; bases not matched to a gene: 5. Germline lookup yields CDR1 LGHNA and CDR2 YSLEER. The receptor comes from an adult in good health. The sequences come from peripheral blood, collected on day 0 of AZD1222 vaccination. The chain uses TRBV4-3 and TRBJ1-2; 7 bases match TRBD1. In nucleotides, the CDR3 is TGCGCCAGCAGCCAGGGACGACAGGGCTATGGCTACACCTTC. Residues: CASSQGRQGYGYTF.